Shown below are 26 T cell receptor beta chains from a single sample sequenced in a study of T cells in Graves' hyperthyroidism and ophthalmopathy. Amplification yielded TCR beta CDR3 regions, with RNA transcripts as the source. In the first-round RT-PCR of the TCR CDR3, the HTBI primer set was used. Each CDR3 protein is one row after TCRdb ran MiXCR on the multiplex PCR reads. The top ten hold 9.2% of the sample, which has about 400,000 distinct CDR3 sequences, over 10% seen once. Input material: blood. These receptor sequences come from a woman younger than 30 with Graves' hyperthyroidism.

This clonotype has at least ten counts. The chain has TRBV2 and TRBJ2-3; the match to TRBD2 covers 8 bases. V shed 2 bases, J shed 4 bases, and the junction held 11 bases outside the gene matches. This CDR3 contains 17 residues. CDR1 is SNHLY and CDR2 is FYNNEI in the germline V gene. This chain's CDR3 is CASSERGGGLRPDTQYF. The CDR3 DNA is TGTGCCAGCAGTGAACGGGGGGGGGGTCTGAGGCCAGATACGCAGTATTTT.

This clonotype was seen ten or more times. CDR3 loop: CASSLGPTDTQYF. CDR3 coding DNA: TGTGCCAGCAGTTTGGGCCCCACAGATACGCAGTATTTT. The chain links TRBV27 to TRBJ2-3; D is uncertain. The V end was cut by 3 bases, the J end by 2 bases, with 6 bases between. Germline V gives CDR1 MNHEY, CDR2 SMNVEV (reference sequence). This CDR3 region has 13 residues.

V usage is TRBV3-1 and J usage is TRBJ2-5, with 9 bases lining up with TRBD2. Unmatched junction bases numbered 9, after V lost 2 bases and J lost 5 bases. The CDR3 runs 16 residues. Germline CDR1 and CDR2: LGHDT and YNNKEL (reference sequence). CDR3 in DNA: TGTGCCAGCAGCCAACCAGCGGGGGGTTTATGGGAGACCCAGTACTTC. Encoded protein: CASSQPAGGLWETQYF.

This clonotype was found many times. The chain is built from TRBV7-9 and TRBJ1-5; 7 bases are a match to TRBD1. The CDR3 spans 14 residues. Trimming took 5 bases from V and 8 from J; bases not matched to a gene: 9. Germline V gene sequence: CDR1 SEHNR, CDR2 FQNEAQ (reference sequence). The DNA for the CDR3 is TGTGCCAGCAGCCGGGACAGCAAAATCGAGCCCCAGCATTTT. Its translation: CASSRDSKIEPQHF.

In its sample, this clonotype was seen many times. The chain is built from TRBV28 and TRBJ1-2, with TRBD1 matching 7 bases. Per the germline V gene, CDR1 is MDHEN and CDR2 is SYDVKM. The CDR3 contains 13 residues. V lost 10 bases and J lost 4; bases outside the gene matches: 9. The chain's CDR3 is CATERQGAYGYTF. CDR3 DNA sequence: TGTGCCACCGAAAGACAGGGAGCCTATGGCTACACCTTC.

This clonotype was found many times. The chain joins TRBV27 to TRBJ1-1; the match to TRBD1 covers 7 bases. J was trimmed by 6 bases and V by 6 bases; bases with no gene match: 7. The CDR3 runs to 13 residues. Per the germline V gene, CDR1 is MNHEY and CDR2 is SMNVEV (reference sequence). As DNA, the CDR3 is TGTGCCAGCAGGCTAGGACAGGCCTCTGAAGCTTTCTTT. This codes for CASRLGQASEAFF.

The table lists this clonotype with many counts. The chain joins TRBV30 to TRBJ1-3; a possible D gene is TRBD1 (6 bases). Per the germline V gene, CDR1 is GTSNPN and CDR2 is SVGIG (reference sequence). V lost 3 bases to trimming and J lost 2 bases, with 14 bases between them. The CDR3 loop spans 15 amino acids. CDR3 residues: CAWRGDRSPGNTIYF. CDR3 sequence (DNA): TGTGCCTGGAGGGGAGACAGGAGTCCTGGAAACACCATATATTTT.

There are a few counts of this clonotype. This rearrangement joins TRBV5-6 to TRBJ2-5; a weak D match, TRBD2 (5 bases). Germline V gene sequence: CDR1 SGHDT, CDR2 YYEEEE. The CDR3 has 15 residues. Deletions cut 4 bases from V and 0 bases from J, with 13 bases between. CDR3 sequence (DNA): TGTGCCAGCAGCGGTGGACTCTCCAACCAAGAGACCCAGTACTTC. Translated: CASSGGLSNQETQYF. Drawing the rest from reference TRBV5-6 and TRBJ2-5, the complete variable domain is DAGVTQSPTHLIKTRGQQVTLRCSPKSGHDTVSWYQQALGQGPQFIFQYYEEEERQRGNFPDRFSGHQFPNYSSELNVNALLLGDSALYLCASSGGLSNQETQYFGPGTRLLVL.

This chain links TRBV18 with TRBJ1-1; D is uncertain. Trimming shortened V by 2 bases and J by 1 base, and 8 bases separated the two germline ends. The CDR3 is made up of 14 amino acids. In germline, CDR1 is KGHSH, CDR2 LQKENI. The DNA for the CDR3 is TGTGCCAGCTCACCAGACTTGCAGAACACTGAAGCTTTCTTT. Protein: CASSPDLQNTEAFF.

In this sample, this clonotype turned up many times. V is TRBV12-3 or TRBV12-4 and J is TRBJ2-7; 11 nucleotides match TRBD2. The ends lost 2 bases at V and 7 bases at J; junction bases unmatched: 10. This CDR3 is built from 16 residues. The DNA of the CDR3 is TGTGCCAGCAGTTTAAGGCCACTAGCGGGAGTGGGGGAGCAGTACTTC. Encoded protein: CASSLRPLAGVGEQYF.

This clonotype was seen ten or more times. This chain connects TRBV5-5 to TRBJ2-1; the D gene is possibly TRBD2 (6 bases). The CDR3 length is 18 residues. The germline CDR1 and CDR2 sequences are SGHKS and YYEKEE (reference sequence). The V end was cut by 1 base, the J end by 2 bases, with 19 bases between. CDR3 protein: CASSLSLGFTGAYNEQFF. The CDR3 DNA reads as TGTGCCAGCAGCTTGTCTTTGGGTTTTACGGGGGCCTACAATGAGCAGTTCTTC.

The chain employs TRBV19 and TRBJ1-5, with D possibly being TRBD1 (5 bases). The CDR3 runs to 15 residues. Germline-derived CDR1 and CDR2 are LNHDA and SQIVND (reference sequence). The ends were cut back, 3 bases at V and 6 bases at J, with 15 bases in the middle. CDR3 region: CASSILGTDSQPQHF. Here the CDR3 DNA reads TGTGCCAGTAGTATCCTGGGGACTGACTCTCAGCCCCAGCATTTT.

The rearrangement joins TRBV29-1 to TRBJ1-1, with D possibly TRBD1 on 5 matching bases. V lost 3 bases to trimming and J lost 4 bases, with 15 bases between them. CDR3 length equals 14 residues. Per the germline V gene, CDR1 is SQVTM and CDR2 is ANQGSEA. CDR3 DNA: TGCAGCGTTGACCCCCGGCTCGGGGCCACTGAAGCTTTCTTT. It yields the protein CSVDPRLGATEAFF.

In this sample, this clonotype turned up a few times. J is TRBJ1-2 and V is TRBV10-3; possible D gene TRBD1, 5 bases. The V gene's germline CDR1 is ENHRY and CDR2 SYGVKD. The germline V and J ends were trimmed by 2 bases and 3 bases, with 16 bases remaining between them. The CDR3 loop spans 16 amino acids. The DNA of the CDR3 is TGTGCCATCAGTGAGAGGCCAGGGAGGGAGGACTATGGCTACACCTTC. It specifies CAISERPGREDYGYTF.

Ten or more counts support this clonotype. V gene TRBV24-1 combines with J gene TRBJ2-1, with D unresolved. CDR3 length equals 15 residues. CDR1 is KGHDR, CDR2 SFDVKD, per germline. Trimming shortened V by 4 bases and J by 7 bases, and 16 bases separated the two germline ends. The CDR3 bases are TGTGCCACCAGTGACCCCCCACCCGGTCAGAATGAGCAGTTCTTC. As protein: CATSDPPPGQNEQFF.

In this sample, this clonotype turned up many times. This chain's CDR3 is CASSATDSNQPQHF. The CDR3 region has the DNA TGTGCCAGCAGCGCAACAGATAGCAATCAGCCCCAGCATTTT. The V and J genes are TRBV2 and TRBJ1-5; no definite D call. CDR3 size: 14 residues. Germline V gene data show CDR1 as SNHLY and CDR2 as FYNNEI. Trimming removed 6 bases at V and 0 bases at J, with 9 bases between.

This clonotype came up many times. The chain joins TRBV12-5 to TRBJ1-2; 10 bases agree with TRBD1. J was trimmed by 6 bases and V by 7 bases; bases with no gene match: 5. This CDR3 has 13 amino acids. CDR1 and CDR2 (germline): LGHNT, FRNRAP. The CDR3 region is CASARTGGDGYTF. CDR3 nucleotides: TGTGCTAGTGCCAGGACAGGGGGTGATGGCTACACCTTC.

This clonotype has just a few counts. The chain uses TRBV5-5 and TRBJ2-2, with TRBD2 identical over 9 bases. The germline CDR1 and CDR2 sequences are SGHKS and YYEKEE (reference sequence). After removal of 4 bases from V and 5 bases from J, the junction contained 12 bases not matched to a gene. CDR3 length equals 17 residues. The CDR3 bases are TGTGCCAGCAGCACCGGCATGGGCGGGAGGGTTACCGGGGAGCTGTTTTTT. It is translated as CASSTGMGGRVTGELFF.

This clonotype was seen at least ten times. The chain couples TRBV7-3 to TRBJ2-1; 10 nucleotides line up with TRBD2. The CDR3 has 18 amino acids. The germline gives CDR1 SGHTA, CDR2 FQGTGA. Unmatched junction bases numbered 17, after V lost 6 bases and J lost 6 bases. The CDR3 region has the DNA TGTGCCAGCAGTCGACGCCCAAGGGGGACTAGCGCGTCCAATGAGCAGTTCTTC. Protein product: CASSRRPRGTSASNEQFF.

This clonotype was seen a handful of times. The chain combines TRBV9 with TRBJ2-6; D is uncertain. The germline CDR1 and CDR2 sequences are SGDLS and YYNGEE. This CDR3 contains 17 residues. V shed 3 bases and J shed 0 bases, with 13 bases lying between them. The CDR3 DNA follows: TGTGCCAGCAGCGAAAGGACGGTTATCTCTGGGGCCAACGTCCTGACTTTC. Translation gives CASSERTVISGANVLTF.

Note on this clonotype: A single base separates this from a much larger clone, so it may be a read error. V gene TRBV6-1 combines with J gene TRBJ2-1; TRBD2 matches 8 bases. The CDR3 extends over 15 amino acids. From germline, CDR1 is MNHNS and CDR2 SASEGT. V gave up 10 bases and J gave up 4 bases; unmatched junction bases: 12. The CDR3 is CATRAAGAYYNEQFF. CDR3 coding DNA: TGTGCCACCAGGGCAGCGGGGGCCTATTACAATGAGCAGTTCTTC.

This clonotype was detected many times. The V call is TRBV6-1, the J call TRBJ2-1; D possibly uses TRBD1 or TRBD2 (6 bases each). V lost 5 bases and J 14 bases, leaving 16 bases between the germline ends. This CDR3 has 12 residues. CDR1 MNHNS and CDR2 SASEGT come from the germline V gene. CDR3 DNA sequence: TGTGCCAGCAGTAGTCACGGGGGCCGGGAGTTCTTC. Translating gives CASSSHGGREFF.

V gene TRBV28 combines with J gene TRBJ2-3, with TRBD2 matching 7 bases. Germline V lookup: CDR1 MDHEN, CDR2 SYDVKM. This CDR3 is built from 16 residues. V gave up 5 bases and J gave up 0 bases; unmatched junction bases: 8. Written as DNA, the CDR3 is TGTGCCAGCAGTCCCTTGGCGGGACTAAGCACAGATACGCAGTATTTT. As protein: CASSPLAGLSTDTQYF. The whole variable domain, filled in from reference TRBV28 and TRBJ2-3, reads DVKVTQSSRYLVKRTGEKVFLECVQDMDHENMFWYRQDPGLGLRLIYFSYDVKMKEKGDIPEGYSVSREKKERFSLILESASTNQTSMYLCASSPLAGLSTDTQYFGPGTRLTVL.

This clonotype was recorded many times. The CDR3 reads CASSLEWTETQYF. Written as DNA, the CDR3 is TGTGCCAGCAGCTTAGAGTGGACAGAGACCCAGTACTTC. The V call is TRBV11-3, the J call TRBJ2-5; D is ambiguous. The germline V gene has CDR1 SGHNT and CDR2 YENEEA. This CDR3 spans 13 amino acids. With 0 bases removed from V and 4 bases from J, the gap between germline ends came to 6 bases. The variable domain in full, completed from reference TRBV11-3 and TRBJ2-5, reads EAGVVQSPRYKIIEKKQPVAFWCNPISGHNTLYWYLQNLGQGPELLIRYENEEAVDDSQLPKDRFSAERLKGVDSTLKIQPAELGDSAVYLCASSLEWTETQYFGPGTRLLVL.

In the case of this clonotype: No conserved phenylalanine or tryptophan is present at the end of the CDR3, so a read error is the likely explanation. The limits of the CDR3 on the DNA are not certain, so only TCRdb's listed CDR3 is given. This chain links TRBV2 with TRBJ2-6. CDR1 is SNHLY, CDR2 FYNNEI, per germline. Termini included, the CDR3 measures 14 amino acids. The CDR3: CASSERSGANVPTS.

Points on this clonotype: A much larger clone sits a single nucleotide away, making a read error possible. This chain connects TRBV7-9 to TRBJ2-3, with 12 bases fitting TRBD2. Germline CDR1 reads SEHNR; CDR2 reads FQNEAQ (reference sequence). J was trimmed by 4 bases and V by 6 bases; bases with no gene match: 5. This CDR3 has 15 residues. CDR3 protein: CASSLASGGADTQYF. DNA of the CDR3: TGTGCCAGCAGTCTGGCTAGCGGGGGGGCAGATACGCAGTATTTT.